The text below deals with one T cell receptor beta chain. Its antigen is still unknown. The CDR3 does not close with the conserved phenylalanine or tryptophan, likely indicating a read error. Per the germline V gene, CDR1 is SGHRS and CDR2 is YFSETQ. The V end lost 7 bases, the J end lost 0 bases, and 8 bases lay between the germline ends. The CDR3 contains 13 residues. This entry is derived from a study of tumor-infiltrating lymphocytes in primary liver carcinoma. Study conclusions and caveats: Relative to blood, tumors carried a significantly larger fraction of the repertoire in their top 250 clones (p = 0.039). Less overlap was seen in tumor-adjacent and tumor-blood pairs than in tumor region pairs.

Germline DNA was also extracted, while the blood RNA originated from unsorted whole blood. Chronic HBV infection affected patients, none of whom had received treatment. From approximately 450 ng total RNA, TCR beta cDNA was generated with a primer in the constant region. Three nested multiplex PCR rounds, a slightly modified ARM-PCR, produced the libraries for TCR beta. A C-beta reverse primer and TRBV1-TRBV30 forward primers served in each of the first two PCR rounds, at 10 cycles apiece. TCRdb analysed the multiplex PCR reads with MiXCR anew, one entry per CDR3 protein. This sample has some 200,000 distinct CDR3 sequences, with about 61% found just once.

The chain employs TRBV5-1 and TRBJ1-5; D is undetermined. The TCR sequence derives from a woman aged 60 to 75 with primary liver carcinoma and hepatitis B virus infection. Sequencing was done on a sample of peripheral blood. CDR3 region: CASGPNSNQPQHS. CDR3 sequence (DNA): TGCGCCAGCGGCCCGAATAGCAATCAGCCCCAGCATTCT.